The source of this T cell receptor (beta chain) is a study of blood T cells in healthy people across ages. PCR was performed a second time for about 7 to 12 cycles using a sample-barcoded 5' primer and a J-beta primer mix. Tagging of each cDNA molecule was performed by a template-switch adaptor with 12 random nucleotides. TCRdb itself ran the 5' RACE reads through MiXCR, one entry per CDR3 protein. The sample holds more than 1,400,000 distinct CDR3 sequences, around two fifths seen once. The sample was blood. This sequence originates from a woman aged 18-29 years in good health.

The DNA for the CDR3 is TGTGCCACCAGCAGAGGACCGCAACATGAGCAGTTCTTC. Amino acid sequence: CATSRGPQHEQFF. The V and J genes are TRBV15 and TRBJ2-1; D gene ambiguous. Trimming pared 1 base from V and 8 bases from J, leaving 9 bases between. Germline assignment: CDR1 LNHNV and CDR2 YYDKDF (reference sequence). The CDR3 has 13 residues.